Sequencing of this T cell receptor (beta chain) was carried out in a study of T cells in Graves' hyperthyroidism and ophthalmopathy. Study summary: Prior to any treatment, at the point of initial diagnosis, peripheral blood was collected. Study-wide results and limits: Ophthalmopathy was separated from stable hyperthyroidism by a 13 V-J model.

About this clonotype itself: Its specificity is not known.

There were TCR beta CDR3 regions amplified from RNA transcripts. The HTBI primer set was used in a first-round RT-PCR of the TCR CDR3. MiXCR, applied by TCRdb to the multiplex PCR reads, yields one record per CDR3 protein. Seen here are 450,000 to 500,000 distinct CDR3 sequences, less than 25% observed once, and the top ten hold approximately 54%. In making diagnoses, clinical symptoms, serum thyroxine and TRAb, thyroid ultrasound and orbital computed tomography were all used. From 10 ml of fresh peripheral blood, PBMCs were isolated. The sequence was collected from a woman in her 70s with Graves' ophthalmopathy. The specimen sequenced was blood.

The CDR3 coding sequence is TGCAGCGTTCCGGGGTTGAACACTGAAGCTTTCTTT. This sequence encodes CSVPGLNTEAFF. V is TRBV29-1 and J is TRBJ1-1; D remains unclear. The CDR3 runs to 12 residues. Between the trimmed V and J ends, which lost 5 bases and 0 bases, there was a span of 7 bases. The V gene's germline CDR1 is SQVTM and CDR2 ANQGSEA.